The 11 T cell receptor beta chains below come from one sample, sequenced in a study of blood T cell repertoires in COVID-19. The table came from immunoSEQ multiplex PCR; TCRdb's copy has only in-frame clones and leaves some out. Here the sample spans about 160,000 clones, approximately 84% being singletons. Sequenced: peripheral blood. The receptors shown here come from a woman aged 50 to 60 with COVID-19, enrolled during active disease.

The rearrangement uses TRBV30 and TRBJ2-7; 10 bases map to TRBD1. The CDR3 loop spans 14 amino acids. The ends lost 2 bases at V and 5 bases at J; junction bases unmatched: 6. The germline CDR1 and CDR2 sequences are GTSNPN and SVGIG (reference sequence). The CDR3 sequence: CAWSTGQGVHEQYF. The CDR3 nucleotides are TGTGCCTGGAGTACTGGACAGGGGGTCCACGAGCAGTACTTC.

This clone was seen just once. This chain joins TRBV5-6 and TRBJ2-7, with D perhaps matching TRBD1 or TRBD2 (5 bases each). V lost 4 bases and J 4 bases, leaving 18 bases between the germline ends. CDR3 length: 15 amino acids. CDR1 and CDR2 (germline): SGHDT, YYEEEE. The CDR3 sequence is CASSLGPTSSYEQYF. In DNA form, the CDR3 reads TGTGCCAGCAGCCTGGGACCGACTTCCTCATACGAGCAGTACTTC.

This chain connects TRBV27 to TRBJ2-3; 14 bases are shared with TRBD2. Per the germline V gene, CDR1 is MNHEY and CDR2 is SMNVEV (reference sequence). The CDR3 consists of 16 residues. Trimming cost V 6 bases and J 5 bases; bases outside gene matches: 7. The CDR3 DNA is TGTGCCAGCAGGAGACTAGCGGGGGGGCCACGAGATACGCAGTATTTT. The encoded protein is CASRRLAGGPRDTQYF.

The CDR3 DNA reads TGTGCCAGCAGCGCCGACAGGGGGCGGCACTATGGCTACACCTTC. It is translated as CASSADRGRHYGYTF. The chain is built from TRBV7-2 and TRBJ1-2; 10 bases map to TRBD1. The V gene's germline CDR1 is SGHTA and CDR2 FQGNSA. With V trimmed by 5 bases and J by 3 bases, 6 bases remained unmatched. CDR3 length equals 15 residues.

DNA for the CDR3: TGTGCCAGCAGCACCGAGACAGGGATCACTGAAGCTTTCTTT. The encoded protein is CASSTETGITEAFF. The chain has TRBV21-1 and TRBJ1-1; TRBD1, the table's D call, was not compared with the DNA. TRBV21-1 is annotated as a pseudogene. The CDR3 covers 14 residues.

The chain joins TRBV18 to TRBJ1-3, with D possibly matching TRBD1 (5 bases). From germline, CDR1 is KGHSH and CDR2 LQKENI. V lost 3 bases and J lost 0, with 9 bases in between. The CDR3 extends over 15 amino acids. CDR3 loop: CASSPSGNSGNTIYF. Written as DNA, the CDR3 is TGTGCCAGCTCACCTTCAGGGAACTCTGGAAACACCATATATTTT.

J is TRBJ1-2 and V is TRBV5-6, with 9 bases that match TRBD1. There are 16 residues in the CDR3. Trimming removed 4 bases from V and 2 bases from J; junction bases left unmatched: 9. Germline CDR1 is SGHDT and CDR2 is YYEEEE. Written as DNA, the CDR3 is TGTGCCAGCAGCCCGGGGGGACAGGGAGAAAACTATGGCTACACCTTC. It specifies CASSPGGQGENYGYTF. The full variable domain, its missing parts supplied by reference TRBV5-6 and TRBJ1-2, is DAGVTQSPTHLIKTRGQQVTLRCSPKSGHDTVSWYQQALGQGPQFIFQYYEEEERQRGNFPDRFSGHQFPNYSSELNVNALLLGDSALYLCASSPGGQGENYGYTFGSGTRLTVV.

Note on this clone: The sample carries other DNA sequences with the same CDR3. CDR3 nucleotide sequence: TGTGCCAGCAGCTTAGCTCCAGGTATACCCCTCCACTTT. Translation: CASSLAPGIPLHF. V and J are TRBV7-2 and TRBJ1-6, with D unresolved. The CDR3 is made up of 13 amino acids. Trimming pared 0 bases from V and 12 bases from J, leaving 9 bases between. Germline-derived CDR1 and CDR2 are SGHTA and FQGNSA.

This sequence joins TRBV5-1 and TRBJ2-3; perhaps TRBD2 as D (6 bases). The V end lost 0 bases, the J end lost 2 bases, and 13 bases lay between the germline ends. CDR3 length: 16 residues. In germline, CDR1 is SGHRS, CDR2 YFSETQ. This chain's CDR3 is CASSLVSTRYTDTQYF. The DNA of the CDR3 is TGCGCCAGCAGCTTGGTCTCGACTAGATACACAGATACGCAGTATTTT. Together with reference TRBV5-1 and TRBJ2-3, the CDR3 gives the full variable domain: KAGVTQTPRYLIKTRGQQVTLSCSPISGHRSVSWYQQTPGQGLQFLFEYFSETQRNKGNFPGRFSGRQFSNSRSEMNVSTLELGDSALYLCASSLVSTRYTDTQYFGPGTRLTVL.

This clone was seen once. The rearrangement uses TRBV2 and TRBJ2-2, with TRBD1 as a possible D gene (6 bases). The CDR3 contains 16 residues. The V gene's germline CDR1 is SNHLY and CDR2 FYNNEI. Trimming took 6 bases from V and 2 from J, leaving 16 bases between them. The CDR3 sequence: CASRGKTGFNTGELFF. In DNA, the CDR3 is TGTGCCAGCAGGGGAAAGACAGGATTTAACACCGGGGAGCTGTTTTTT.

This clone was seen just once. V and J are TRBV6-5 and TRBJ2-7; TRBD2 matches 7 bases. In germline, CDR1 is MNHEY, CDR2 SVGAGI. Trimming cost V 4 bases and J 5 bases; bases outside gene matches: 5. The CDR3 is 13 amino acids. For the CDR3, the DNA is TGTGCCAGCAGTTTCAGACTAGCCCACGAGCAGTACTTC. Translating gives CASSFRLAHEQYF.